The clone carrying this T cell receptor beta chain came up many times. Antigen unknown. TCRdb recomputed calls from the 5' RACE reads with MiXCR, one row per CDR3 protein. The repertoire consists of around 100,000 distinct CDR3 sequences, with about 4.4% occurring once and the leading ten covering about 20%. The sample is drawn from a study of spatial heterogeneity in lung cancer. Regarding time point: sample taken at primary tumor resection. J gave up 8 bases and V 2 bases, and 11 bases lay outside the gene matches. From germline, CDR1 is MDHEN and CDR2 SYDVKM. The CDR3 length is 16 residues. Study-wide findings and caveats: Intratumoral expanded alpha and beta TCR counts were found to track tumor mutation counts.

This chain joins TRBV28 and TRBJ1-5, with TRBD1 matching over 8 bases. This TCR derives from a male donor with early-stage non-small cell lung cancer. Specimen: lung tumor tissue, collected at surgery. CDR3 bases: TGTGCCAGCAGTTTAATTCAGGGCAGGGGGCGGGAGCCCCAGCATTTT. Protein: CASSLIQGRGREPQHF. Supplemented by reference TRBV28 and TRBJ1-5, the full variable domain reads DVKVTQSSRYLVKRTGEKVFLECVQDMDHENMFWYRQDPGLGLRLIYFSYDVKMKEKGDIPEGYSVSREKKERFSLILESASTNQTSMYLCASSLIQGRGREPQHFGDGTRLSIL.